The rows below give T cell receptor beta chains drawn from one sample of a study of T cells after yellow fever vaccination. TCRdb recomputed calls from the 5' RACE reads with MiXCR, one row per CDR3 protein. This sample has more than 300,000 distinct CDR3 sequences, with around 4.4% found just once. The specimen was PBMCs, collected 15 days after the yellow fever booster vaccination. The receptors stem from a man between 18 and 29 years old who received the YFV17D yellow fever vaccine. Both conserved end residues are part of each CDR3. Fields, in order: D gene, J gene, V gene, clone size, CDR3 DNA, CDR3 protein. D genes are given only for firm matches. Clone size, where shown, is once, few, many, or a class for clones that have expanded.

d_call: .
j_call: TRBJ2-3
v_call: TRBV7-2
clone_size: few
cdr3_nt: TGTGCCAGCAGCTTTTCGCTGGACATCCTAGGTCGCGGAAAAACCATCACAGATACGCAGTATTTT
cdr3_aa: CASSFSLDILGRGKTITDTQYF

d_call: TRBD1
j_call: TRBJ2-1
v_call: TRBV29-1
clone_size: many
cdr3_nt: TGCAGCGCTGTACAGGGGGCAGGATTTGAGCAGTTCTTC
cdr3_aa: CSAVQGAGFEQFF

d_call: .
j_call: TRBJ2-1
v_call: TRBV30
clone_size: few
cdr3_nt: TGTGCCTGGAGTGTGACGGAAATATACAATGAGCAGTTCTTC
cdr3_aa: CAWSVTEIYNEQFF

d_call: .
j_call: TRBJ2-1
v_call: TRBV21-1
clone_size: many
cdr3_nt: TGTGCCAGCAGTTCCGGGACAGGCCTTTGGAATGAGCAGTTCTTC
cdr3_aa: CASSSGTGLWNEQFF

d_call: .
j_call: TRBJ2-2
v_call: TRBV6-5
clone_size: few
cdr3_nt: TGTGCCAGCAGTTACGCGGCAGGGAGGTGGACCGGGGAGCTGTTTTTT
cdr3_aa: CASSYAAGRWTGELFF

d_call: .
j_call: TRBJ1-5
v_call: TRBV6-5
clone_size: few
cdr3_nt: TGTGCCAGCATGTATGACAGACTCAATGGGCCCCAGCATTTT
cdr3_aa: CASMYDRLNGPQHF

d_call: .
j_call: TRBJ2-1
v_call: TRBV7-2
clone_size: .
cdr3_nt: TGTGCCAGCAGCTTAGTCATAACCAATGAGCAGTTCTTC
cdr3_aa: CASSLVITNEQFF

d_call: TRBD1
j_call: TRBJ2-7
v_call: TRBV12-3/TRBV12-4
clone_size: .
cdr3_nt: TGTGCCAGCAGAAAAACAGGGGTATCCGAGCAGTACTTC
cdr3_aa: CASRKTGVSEQYF

d_call: TRBD1
j_call: TRBJ2-5
v_call: TRBV5-4
clone_size: few
cdr3_nt: TGTGCCAGCAGCTTCCAACAGGGGGGAAAAGAGACCCAGTACTTC
cdr3_aa: CASSFQQGGKETQYF

d_call: .
j_call: TRBJ2-3
v_call: TRBV28
clone_size: few
cdr3_nt: TGTGCCAGCAACCAACGAGGGGTAAGGTCGACAGATACGCAGTATTTT
cdr3_aa: CASNQRGVRSTDTQYF

d_call: .
j_call: TRBJ2-4
v_call: TRBV5-1
clone_size: few
cdr3_nt: TGCGCCAGCAGCCTTTACGGCACCGGGACACCAGCCAAAAACATTCAGTACTTC
cdr3_aa: CASSLYGTGTPAKNIQYF

d_call: .
j_call: TRBJ2-2
v_call: TRBV4-2
clone_size: many
cdr3_nt: TGTGCCAGCAGCCAGGAGAGGGGACGTGGGGAGAACACCGGGGAGCTGTTTTTT
cdr3_aa: CASSQERGRGENTGELFF

d_call: TRBD1
j_call: TRBJ2-5
v_call: TRBV7-9
clone_size: many
cdr3_nt: TGTGCCAGCAGCTTATTAAGGGATCTAGGGGGCGAGACCCAGTACTTC
cdr3_aa: CASSLLRDLGGETQYF